Many counts were recorded for the clone carrying this T cell receptor beta chain. What it binds is unknown. The data were taken from a study of T cell repertoires in cytomegalovirus infection. Study-level information: CMV infection plus the matching HLA type was flagged by public TCR beta signatures. General study findings and limits: HLA-C-restricted TCR beta clonotypes specific for CMV led the ex vivo response.

This CDR3 spans 15 amino acids. Germline assignment: CDR1 SSHAT and CDR2 FNYEAQ (reference sequence). TCRdb analysed the reads with MiXCR anew, one entry per CDR3 protein. Found here are 310,000 or so distinct CDR3 sequences, roughly 15% of them singletons; the top ten hold around 13%. The receptor comes from a human donor in good health (CMV status not recorded). Some clones in this sample may be carry-over from other donors' samples. The rearrangement links TRBV7-7 to TRBJ2-5; maybe TRBD1 (6 bases). The sample was PBMCs. In DNA form, the CDR3 reads TGTGCGACCACCCCCTTAAAAACAGGGAAAGAGACCCAGTACTTC. It codes for CATTPLKTGKETQYF.